This T cell receptor beta chain comes out of a study of T cell responses to AZD1222 COVID-19 vaccine. On the study more broadly: Analyses pooled second doses at about 4 or about 12 weeks.

Germline CDR1 MNHNS, CDR2 SASEGT. CDR3 size: 14 residues. V was cut by 2 bases and J by 5 bases, with 10 bases left in between. Sequencing used immunoSEQ multiplex PCR; TCRdb keeps in-frame clones, though not all of them. The sample has 120,000 or so clones; about nine tenths are singletons. Study-wide results and caveats: The reported proportion of spike-specific TCRs targeting unmutated variant regions was nearly half.

As for this clone: Its antigen remains unidentified.

The chain couples TRBV6-1 to TRBJ1-5; tentatively, D is TRBD1 (5 bases). The sample consisted of peripheral blood, taken on day 0 of AZD1222 vaccination. The clonotype originates from an adult in good health. The CDR3: CASSELWDDQPQHF. CDR3 in DNA: TGTGCCAGCAGTGAACTCTGGGACGATCAGCCCCAGCATTTT.